This T cell receptor (beta chain) was captured in a study of circulating tumor DNA in untreated peripheral T-cell lymphoma. About the study: Circulating tumor DNA with tumor TCR clonotypes was tracked in baseline and serial serum.

Sequencing used immunoSEQ multiplex PCR; TCRdb keeps in-frame clones, though not all of them. Altogether around 120 clones are present, roughly 92% being singletons, with the ten largest covering 8.5%. CDR1 and CDR2 from the germline V gene are MGHRA and YSYEKL. Trimming removed 3 bases at V and 4 bases at J, with 6 bases between. CDR3 length equals 12 residues. A remark on this clone: The target antigen is unknown.

Findings and caveats of the study: After two cycles, ctDNA cleared in 38% of serially sampled patients. A couple of patients with persistent post-therapy ctDNA stayed in remission.

The chain recombines TRBV4-1 with TRBJ1-2, with D hard to call. The sequenced sample consisted of cell-free DNA from blood serum. The receptor comes from a human donor with peripheral T-cell lymphoma. The DNA of the CDR3 is TGCGCCAGCAGCCACTGGGGCTATGGCTACACCTTC. Its translation is CASSHWGYGYTF.